Here is one TCR beta chain with its context. The study recruited people aged roughly 18 to 100 years across about two dozen US areas. Per the authors' pipeline: Reference gene primer amplification yielded estimated nucleated cell counts. Using immunoSEQ multiplex PCR, the repertoire was profiled, and TCRdb retains in-frame clones only, with some absent. V and J calls and clone size are copied from that table; D and trimming were computed from the DNA. The top ten clones hold 2.3% of a sample with about 270,000 clones, roughly 93% of them seen once. The data derive from a study of blood T cell repertoires in COVID-19. For the study at large: Nucleic acid was either cDNA or gDNA, and it came from T cells, B-cell-depleted T cells, or PBMCs.

The CDR3 has 16 amino acids. Germline CDR1 and CDR2: MNHEY and SVGAGI. Germline trimming cut 2 bases from V and 5 bases from J; bases unmatched to any gene: 9. The sequencing sample was made of PBMCs or T cells enriched from blood (not recorded which). V and J are TRBV6-5 and TRBJ2-3, with 8 bases matching TRBD2. This TCR came from a woman between 40 and 55 years old with acute COVID-19. This CDR3 is CASSYSSGGRGDTQYF. The CDR3 nucleotides are TGTGCCAGCAGTTACAGTTCGGGAGGGCGAGGAGATACGCAGTATTTT.